This entry lists 19 T cell receptor beta chains sequenced from one sample in a study of blood T cell repertoires in COVID-19 (dated by TCRdb to 2020 to 2022). The library was produced with the immunoSEQ multiplex PCR assay. The immuneACCESS repertoire file appears here via TCRdb, limited to in-frame rearrangements. These files lack a portion of the clones; in checked studies, under half of the deficit traces to unresolved V genes, and the cause of the others is not known. The sample table records about 110,000 clones; over 60% of these occur just once. The ten largest clones represent roughly 16% of the sample. The sample taken for sequencing was peripheral blood. These receptors were collected from a woman aged 80 or over with active or convalescent COVID-19.

This clone showed up just a few times. V usage is TRBV5-4 and J usage is TRBJ2-7; 10 bases match TRBD2. CDR3 length equals 18 residues. The germline gives CDR1 SGHNT, CDR2 YYREEE (reference sequence). V lost 0 bases to trimming and J lost 4 bases; unmatched junction nucleotides: 13. The CDR3 DNA follows: TGTGCCAGCAGCTTGGGCTTTAGTAGCGGGAGGCTCCTGTACGAGCAGTACTTC. This gives the protein CASSLGFSSGRLLYEQYF.

This clone was seen once. The CDR3 protein is CASQTGVQSYEQYF. The DNA of the CDR3 is TGCGCCAGTCAGACGGGGGTTCAAAGCTACGAGCAGTACTTC. The chain joins TRBV5-1 to TRBJ2-7, with a weak D call TRBD2 (6 bases). V lost 8 bases, J lost 3 bases, and 18 bases lay in between. Germline values: CDR1 SGHRS, CDR2 YFSETQ. The CDR3 covers 14 residues.

Here the CDR3 reads CASSYGQGDTEAFF. The CDR3 DNA reads as TGTGCCAGCAGCTACGGACAGGGGGACACTGAAGCTTTCTTT. The rearrangement links TRBV9 to TRBJ1-1, with 10 bases identical to TRBD1. The CDR3 length is 14 residues. Germline assignment: CDR1 SGDLS and CDR2 YYNGEE. J was trimmed by 3 bases and V by 4 bases; bases with no gene match: 3.

V is TRBV30 and J is TRBJ1-1; TRBD1 agrees at 7 bases. V dropped 1 base and J dropped 1; count of bases not matched to a gene: 3. CDR1 is GTSNPN, CDR2 SVGIG, per germline (reference sequence). This CDR3 is built from 14 residues. CDR3 in DNA: TGTGCCTGGAGTGGACAGGGCTGGAACACTGAAGCTTTCTTT. This sequence encodes CAWSGQGWNTEAFF.

V and J are TRBV5-6 and TRBJ1-1; D call uncertain. V lost 4 bases, J lost 4 bases, and 11 bases lay in between. CDR1 and CDR2 from the germline V gene are SGHDT and YYEEEE. The CDR3 runs to 13 residues. CDR3 DNA: TGTGCCAGCAGCCTGGGTTGGGCCACTGAAGCTTTCTTT. Translating gives CASSLGWATEAFF.

This clone has a handful of counts. The rearrangement uses TRBV4-3 and TRBJ2-7, with TRBD1 matching 9 bases. The CDR3 is 20 residues long. V lost 0 bases, J lost 1 base, and 16 bases stayed unmatched. Germline assignment: CDR1 LGHNA and CDR2 YSLEER. CDR3: CASSQEADKKQGQGSYEQYF. The CDR3 bases are TGCGCCAGCAGCCAAGAAGCCGATAAAAAGCAGGGACAGGGTTCCTACGAGCAGTACTTC.

This clone was observed once. This sequence joins TRBV4-1 and TRBJ2-3; 12 bases map to TRBD1. The germline V gene has CDR1 MGHRA and CDR2 YSYEKL. The CDR3 totals 16 residues. V lost 4 bases to trimming and J lost 3 bases; unmatched junction nucleotides: 5. The chain's CDR3 is CASSPGTGGSTDTQYF. CDR3 nucleotide sequence: TGCGCCAGCAGCCCGGGGACAGGGGGCTCAACAGATACGCAGTATTTT.

For the CDR3, the DNA is TGTGCCAGCAGCTCCTCAGGAGGGAACACTGAAGCTTTCTTT. Translating it yields CASSSSGGNTEAFF. The chain couples TRBV2 to TRBJ1-1; no clear D. Trimming stripped 6 bases from V and 1 base from J, with 12 bases between. Germline loops: CDR1 SNHLY, CDR2 FYNNEI. This CDR3 has 14 residues.

The V gene is TRBV2, the J gene TRBJ1-2; D perhaps matches TRBD1 (5 bases). V was cut by 4 bases and J by 4 bases, with 10 bases left in between. CDR1 and CDR2 from the germline V gene are SNHLY and FYNNEI. The CDR3 totals 13 residues. CDR3 loop: CASSAGPGYGYTF. The CDR3 DNA reads as TGTGCCAGCAGTGCAGGGCCTGGCTATGGCTACACCTTC.

Only a few counts were recorded for this clone. This chain links TRBV30 with TRBJ1-3; possible D gene TRBD1, 6 bases. CDR3 length: 14 amino acids. Germline CDR1 GTSNPN, CDR2 SVGIG (reference sequence). V dropped 1 base and J dropped 2 bases, with 9 bases sitting between them. CDR3 loop: CAWSEDSTGNTIYF. For the CDR3, the DNA is TGTGCCTGGAGTGAGGACAGCACTGGAAACACCATATATTTT.

The sample holds one count of this clone. The chain is built from TRBV2 and TRBJ1-6, with 9 bases fitting TRBD1. J was trimmed by 12 bases and V by 6 bases; bases with no gene match: 15. The CDR3 spans 16 residues. CDR1 and CDR2 (germline): SNHLY, FYNNEI. This CDR3 reads CASRSAPGQGSLPLHF. The CDR3 DNA reads as TGTGCCAGCAGGTCCGCCCCGGGACAGGGTTCCTTACCCCTCCACTTT. Combining the CDR3 with reference TRBV2 and TRBJ1-6 gives the whole variable domain EPEVTQTPSHQVTQMGQEVILRCVPISNHLYFYWYRQILGQKVEFLVSFYNNEISEKSEIFDDQFSVERPDGSNFTLKIRSTKLEDSAMYFCASRSAPGQGSLPLHFGNGTRLTVT.

This clone was counted between two and nine times. The V gene is TRBV4-3, the J gene TRBJ2-1; D is possibly TRBD2 (8 bases). This CDR3 has 18 residues. Germline V CDR1 and CDR2: LGHNA, YSLEER. The V gene lost 2 bases and the J gene lost 8 bases, with 25 bases spanning the gap. Here the CDR3 DNA reads TGCGCCAGCAGCCAAAACCCCACAGGGGCCACTAGCGGATATGAGCAGTTCTTC. Protein product: CASSQNPTGATSGYEQFF.

The chain carries TRBV19 and TRBJ1-2; 10 nucleotides match TRBD1. The CDR3 covers 15 residues. V trimming: 3 bases; J trimming: 4 bases; junction bases outside the gene matches: 5. The germline CDR1 and CDR2 sequences are LNHDA and SQIVND (reference sequence). This CDR3 reads CASSMEGTGAYGYTF. In DNA form, the CDR3 reads TGTGCCAGTAGTATGGAAGGGACAGGGGCCTATGGCTACACCTTC.

This chain connects TRBV2 to TRBJ2-7; a possible D gene is TRBD1 (5 bases). V was shortened by 4 bases and J by 0 bases, with 13 bases between the two germline ends. The CDR3 extends over 15 amino acids. From germline, CDR1 is SNHLY and CDR2 FYNNEI. CDR3 residues: CASSVLTASSYEQYF. The CDR3 DNA reads TGTGCCAGCAGTGTTTTGACAGCGAGCTCCTACGAGCAGTACTTC.

In its sample, this clone was seen a few times. This sequence joins TRBV28 and TRBJ1-5, with 7 bases fitting TRBD1. Trimming cost V 5 bases and J 12 bases; bases outside gene matches: 7. The germline gives CDR1 MDHEN, CDR2 SYDVKM. CDR3 size: 12 residues. The CDR3 coding sequence is TGTGCCAGCAGTCCCCTCGGACAGGTCCAGCATTTT. It yields the protein CASSPLGQVQHF.

J is TRBJ2-5 and V is TRBV3-1 (or the pseudogene TRBV3-2), with 7 bases aligning to TRBD2. There are 11 residues in the CDR3. V trimming: 3 bases; J trimming: 14 bases; junction bases outside the gene matches: 6. The germline V gene has CDR1 LGHDT and CDR2 YNNKEL (reference sequence). CDR3: CASSQIGRLYF. CDR3 nucleotide sequence: TGTGCCAGCAGCCAGATCGGGAGGCTATACTTC.

The chain couples TRBV5-1 to TRBJ2-7; TRBD2 aligns across 15 bases. Germline-derived CDR1 and CDR2 are SGHRS and YFSETQ. There are 17 residues in the CDR3. The V and J ends lost 4 bases and 6 bases, in that order; junction bases with no gene match: 11. The CDR3 reads CASSGPPGLAGGSEQYF. As DNA, the CDR3 is TGCGCCAGCAGCGGACCTCCAGGACTAGCGGGAGGGAGCGAGCAGTACTTC. Based on the CDR3 plus reference TRBV5-1 and TRBJ2-7, the full variable domain is KAGVTQTPRYLIKTRGQQVTLSCSPISGHRSVSWYQQTPGQGLQFLFEYFSETQRNKGNFPGRFSGRQFSNSRSEMNVSTLELGDSALYLCASSGPPGLAGGSEQYFGPGTRLTVT.

The chain couples TRBV2 to TRBJ2-3; tentative D call: TRBD2 (6 bases). Per germline, CDR1 SNHLY and CDR2 FYNNEI. The CDR3 length is 15 residues. V was cut by 4 bases and J by 1 base, with 12 bases left in between. The CDR3 nucleotides read TGTGCCAGCAGTGCACTGTTAGCGGGCACAGATACGCAGTATTTT. Its translation is CASSALLAGTDTQYF. Filled out from reference TRBV2 and TRBJ2-3, the complete variable domain reads EPEVTQTPSHQVTQMGQEVILRCVPISNHLYFYWYRQILGQKVEFLVSFYNNEISEKSEIFDDQFSVERPDGSNFTLKIRSTKLEDSAMYFCASSALLAGTDTQYFGPGTRLTVL.

The chain is built from TRBV28 and TRBJ1-5, with a possible D match to TRBD1 (5 bases). The CDR3 is 14 residues long. Trimming took 4 bases from V and 7 from J, leaving 14 bases between them. Germline V gene data show CDR1 as MDHEN and CDR2 as SYDVKM. The chain's CDR3 is CASSSLQGWQPQHF. In DNA form, the CDR3 reads TGTGCCAGCAGTTCCCTTCAGGGATGGCAGCCCCAGCATTTT.